Given below is one T cell receptor (beta chain) in context. The antigen remains unidentified. This specimen belongs to a study of CD8+ T cells in alopecia areata. Study details: Tofacitinib administration persisted for 6 to 18 months, succeeded by 6 months off drug. Notes on the study in general: The study found that many expanded lesional clones persisted in scalp and blood during tofacitinib.

The V end lost 6 bases, the J end lost 5 bases, and 22 bases lay between the germline ends. Per germline, CDR1 WSHSY and CDR2 SAAADI. CDR3 length: 16 amino acids. Treatment of the sample: oral pan-JAK inhibitor, 5-10 mg twice daily. Both CD4+ and CD8+ T cells were separated by sorting PBMCs. Following extraction, RNA underwent reverse transcription to cDNA, which served as the sequencing template. The table came from immunoSEQ multiplex PCR; TCRdb's copy has only in-frame clones and leaves some out. The repertoire consists of 100,000 or so clones, with 55% to 75% occurring once and the leading ten covering 16%.

Sequenced here: CD8+ T cells sorted from blood, sampled at approximately week 60, from a patient treated with tofacitinib. This TCR was recovered from a human donor with alopecia areata. The V gene is TRBV10-2, the J gene TRBJ2-5; tentatively, D is TRBD1 (5 bases). As DNA, the CDR3 is TGCGCCAGCAGCGGCACCAAACAAGGACAAGGGGAGACCCAGTACTTC. As protein: CASSGTKQGQGETQYF.